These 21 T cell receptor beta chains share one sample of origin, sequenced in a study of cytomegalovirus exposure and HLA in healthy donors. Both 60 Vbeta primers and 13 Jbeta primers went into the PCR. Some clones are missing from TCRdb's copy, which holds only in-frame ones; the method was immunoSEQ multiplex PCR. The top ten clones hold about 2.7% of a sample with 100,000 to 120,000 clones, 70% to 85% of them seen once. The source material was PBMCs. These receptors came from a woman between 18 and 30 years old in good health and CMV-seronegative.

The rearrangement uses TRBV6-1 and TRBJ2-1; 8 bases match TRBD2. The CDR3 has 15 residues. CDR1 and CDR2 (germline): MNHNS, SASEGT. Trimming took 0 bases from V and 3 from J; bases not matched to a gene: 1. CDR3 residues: CASSEAAGDYNEQFF. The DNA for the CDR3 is TGTGCCAGCAGTGAAGCAGCGGGAGACTACAATGAGCAGTTCTTC.

This chain's CDR3 is CASSQVFRLQYTEAFF. The DNA of the CDR3 is TGTGCCAGCAGCCAGGTCTTCCGACTGCAGTACACTGAAGCTTTCTTT. The chain carries TRBV4-2 and TRBJ1-1; D is unclear. V lost 3 bases, J lost 3 bases, and 17 bases lay in between. Germline values: CDR1 LGHNA, CDR2 YNFKEQ. CDR3 length equals 16 residues.

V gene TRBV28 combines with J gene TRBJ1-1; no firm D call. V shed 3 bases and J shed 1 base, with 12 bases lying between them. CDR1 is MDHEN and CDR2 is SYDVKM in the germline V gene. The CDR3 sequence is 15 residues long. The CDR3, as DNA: TGTGCCAGCAGTTTGTTGGGAGCCACGAACACTGAAGCTTTCTTT. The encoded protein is CASSLLGATNTEAFF.

The DNA of the CDR3 is TGTGCCAGCAGCTTGGGGACCGGGGGCCAAGAGACCCAGTACTTC. As protein: CASSLGTGGQETQYF. The chain carries TRBV7-7 and TRBJ2-5; D is perhaps TRBD2 (6 bases). The V and J ends lost 3 bases and 1 base respectively, with 12 bases between them. Germline assignment: CDR1 SSHAT and CDR2 FNYEAQ (reference sequence). The length of the CDR3 is 15 residues. The whole variable domain, remainder taken from reference TRBV7-7 and TRBJ2-5, is GAGVSQSPRYKVTKRGQDVTLRCDPISSHATLYWYQQALGQGPEFLTYFNYEAQPDKSGLPSDRFSAERPEGSISTLTIQRTEQRDSAMYRCASSLGTGGQETQYFGPGTRLLVL.

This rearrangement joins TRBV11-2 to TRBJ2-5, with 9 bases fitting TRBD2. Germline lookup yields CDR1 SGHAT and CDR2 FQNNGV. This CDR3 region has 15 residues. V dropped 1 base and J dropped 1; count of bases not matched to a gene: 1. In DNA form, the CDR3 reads TGTGCCAGCAGCTTAGTAGCGGGGGCCCAAGAGACCCAGTACTTC. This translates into CASSLVAGAQETQYF. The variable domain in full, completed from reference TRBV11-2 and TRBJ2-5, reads EAGVAQSPRYKIIEKRQSVAFWCNPISGHATLYWYQQILGQGPKLLIQFQNNGVVDDSQLPKDRFSAERLKGVDSTLKIQPAKLEDSAVYLCASSLVAGAQETQYFGPGTRLLVL.

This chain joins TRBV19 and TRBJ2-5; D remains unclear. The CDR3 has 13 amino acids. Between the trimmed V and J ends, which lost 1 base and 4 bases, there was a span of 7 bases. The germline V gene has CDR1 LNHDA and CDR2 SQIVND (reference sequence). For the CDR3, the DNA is TGTGCCAGTAGTATAGTAGGCGGAGAGACCCAGTACTTC. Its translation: CASSIVGGETQYF.

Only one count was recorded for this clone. For the CDR3, the DNA is TGCGCCAGCAGTGAGCATACAGGGGATGGCTACACCTTC. Its translation is CASSEHTGDGYTF. The chain couples TRBV10-1 to TRBJ1-2, with 7 nucleotides matching TRBD1. Per the germline V gene, CDR1 is WNHNN and CDR2 is SYGVQD (reference sequence). Trimming took 2 bases from V and 6 from J; bases not matched to a gene: 3. The length of the CDR3 is 13 residues.

This CDR3 is CASSLSGLAGGPGYEQYF. For the CDR3, the DNA is TGTGCCAGCAGCTTGTCGGGGCTAGCGGGAGGGCCTGGCTACGAGCAGTACTTC. The V and J genes are TRBV5-4 and TRBJ2-7; 12 nucleotides line up with TRBD2. The germline gives CDR1 SGHNT, CDR2 YYREEE (reference sequence). Trimming took 1 base from V and 3 from J; bases not matched to a gene: 11. The CDR3 is 18 amino acids.

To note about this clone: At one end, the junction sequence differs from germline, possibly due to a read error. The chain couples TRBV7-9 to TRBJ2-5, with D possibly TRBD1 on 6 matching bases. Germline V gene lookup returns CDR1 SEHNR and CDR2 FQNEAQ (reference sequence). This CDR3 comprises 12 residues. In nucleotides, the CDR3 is TGTTCCAGCAGCTTAGCCGGACAGAGCCGGGACTTC. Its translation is CSSSLAGQSRDF. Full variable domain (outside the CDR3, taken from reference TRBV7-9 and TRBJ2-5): DTGVSQNPRHKITKRGQNVTFRCDPISEHNRLYWYRQTLGQGPEFLTYFQNEAQLEKSRLLSDRFSAERPKGSFSTLEIQRTEQGDSAMYLCSSSLAGQSRDFGPGTRLLVL.

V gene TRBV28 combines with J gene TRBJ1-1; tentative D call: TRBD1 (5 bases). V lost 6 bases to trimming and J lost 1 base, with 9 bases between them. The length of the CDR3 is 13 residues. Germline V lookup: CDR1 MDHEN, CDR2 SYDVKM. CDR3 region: CASSLTGNTEAFF. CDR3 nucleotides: TGTGCCAGCAGCCTAACAGGGAACACTGAAGCTTTCTTT.

This CDR3 reads CASGHLYGYTF. The DNA of the CDR3 is TGTGCCAGCGGACACCTCTATGGCTACACCTTC. The gene calls are TRBV11-2 and TRBJ1-2; maybe TRBD1 (5 bases). V lost 8 bases and J 4 bases, leaving 8 bases between the germline ends. Germline-derived CDR1 and CDR2 are SGHAT and FQNNGV. The CDR3 extends over 11 amino acids.

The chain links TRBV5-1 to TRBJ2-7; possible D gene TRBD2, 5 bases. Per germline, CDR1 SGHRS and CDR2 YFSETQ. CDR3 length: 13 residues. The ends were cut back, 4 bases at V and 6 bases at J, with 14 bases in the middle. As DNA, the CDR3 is TGCGCCAGCAGCGGAGGCCCCCCTATCGAGCAGTACTTC. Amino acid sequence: CASSGGPPIEQYF.

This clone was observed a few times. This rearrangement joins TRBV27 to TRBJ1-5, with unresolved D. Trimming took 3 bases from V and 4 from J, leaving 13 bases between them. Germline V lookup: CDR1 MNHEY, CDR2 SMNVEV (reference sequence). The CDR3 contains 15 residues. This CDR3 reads CASSFVSAGNQPQHF. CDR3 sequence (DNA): TGTGCCAGCAGTTTCGTTTCGGCGGGTAATCAGCCCCAGCATTTT.

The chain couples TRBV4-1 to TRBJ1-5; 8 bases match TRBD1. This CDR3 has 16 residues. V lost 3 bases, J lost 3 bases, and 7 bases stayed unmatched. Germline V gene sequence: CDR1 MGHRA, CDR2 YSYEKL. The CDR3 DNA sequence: TGCGCCAGCAGCCAGCCCAGACAGGGGAACAATCAGCCCCAGCATTTT. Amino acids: CASSQPRQGNNQPQHF.

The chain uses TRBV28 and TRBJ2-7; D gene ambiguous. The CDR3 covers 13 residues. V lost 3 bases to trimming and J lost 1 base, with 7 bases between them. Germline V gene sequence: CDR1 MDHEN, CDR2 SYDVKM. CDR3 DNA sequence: TGTGCCAGCAGTTTGAGTCCTTCCTACGAGCAGTACTTC. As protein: CASSLSPSYEQYF. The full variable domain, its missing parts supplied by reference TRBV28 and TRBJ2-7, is DVKVTQSSRYLVKRTGEKVFLECVQDMDHENMFWYRQDPGLGLRLIYFSYDVKMKEKGDIPEGYSVSREKKERFSLILESASTNQTSMYLCASSLSPSYEQYFGPGTRLTVT.

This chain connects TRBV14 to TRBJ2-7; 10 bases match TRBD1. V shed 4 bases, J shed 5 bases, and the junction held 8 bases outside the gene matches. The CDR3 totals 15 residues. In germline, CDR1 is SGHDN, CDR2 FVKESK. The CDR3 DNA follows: TGTGCCAGCAGCCGCCCCGGGACAGGGGTCCACGAGCAGTACTTC. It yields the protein CASSRPGTGVHEQYF.

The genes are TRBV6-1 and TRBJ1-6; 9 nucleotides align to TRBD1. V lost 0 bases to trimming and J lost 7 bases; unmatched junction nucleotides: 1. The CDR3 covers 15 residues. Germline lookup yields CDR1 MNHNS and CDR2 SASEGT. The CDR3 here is CASSEAGTGNSPLHF. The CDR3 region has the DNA TGTGCCAGCAGTGAAGCGGGGACAGGGAATTCACCCCTCCACTTT.

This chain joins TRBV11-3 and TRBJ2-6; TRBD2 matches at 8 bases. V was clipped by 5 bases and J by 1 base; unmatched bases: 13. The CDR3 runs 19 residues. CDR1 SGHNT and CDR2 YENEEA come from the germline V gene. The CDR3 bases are TGTGCCAGCAGCCCAACGCGGGGGGTCTGGGGATCTGGGGCCAACGTCCTGACTTTC. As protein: CASSPTRGVWGSGANVLTF.

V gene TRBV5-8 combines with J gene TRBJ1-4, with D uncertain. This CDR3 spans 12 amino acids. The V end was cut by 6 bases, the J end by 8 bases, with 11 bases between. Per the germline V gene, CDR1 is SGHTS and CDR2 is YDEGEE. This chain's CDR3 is CASTMRPEKLFF. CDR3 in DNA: TGTGCCAGCACCATGAGGCCGGAAAAACTGTTTTTT.

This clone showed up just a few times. CDR3 coding DNA: TGTGCCAGCAGCCCCGACAGGGGCGATCAGCCCCAGCATTTT. Its translation: CASSPDRGDQPQHF. This sequence joins TRBV7-2 and TRBJ1-5; TRBD1 aligns across 8 bases. J lost 5 bases, V lost 5 bases, and 5 bases had no gene match. The CDR3 consists of 14 residues. Germline V CDR1 and CDR2: SGHTA, FQGNSA.

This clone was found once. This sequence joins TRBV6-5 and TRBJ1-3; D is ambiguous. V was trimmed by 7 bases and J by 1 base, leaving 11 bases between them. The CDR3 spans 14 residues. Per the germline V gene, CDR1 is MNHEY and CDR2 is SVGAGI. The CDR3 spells CASKEVLSGNTIYF. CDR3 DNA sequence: TGTGCCAGCAAGGAGGTACTATCTGGAAACACCATATATTTT.